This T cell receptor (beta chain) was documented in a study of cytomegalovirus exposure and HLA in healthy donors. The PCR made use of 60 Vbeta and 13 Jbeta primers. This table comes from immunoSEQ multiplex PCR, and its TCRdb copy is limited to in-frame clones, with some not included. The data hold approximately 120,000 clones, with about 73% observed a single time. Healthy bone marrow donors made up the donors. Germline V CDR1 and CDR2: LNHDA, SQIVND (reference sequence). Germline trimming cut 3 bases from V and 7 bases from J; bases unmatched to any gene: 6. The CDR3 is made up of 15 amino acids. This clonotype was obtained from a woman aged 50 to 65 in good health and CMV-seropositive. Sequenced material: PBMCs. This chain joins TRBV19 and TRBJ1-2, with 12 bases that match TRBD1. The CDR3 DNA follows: TGTGCCAGTAGTATTCCGGGACAGGGGGCTTTTGGCTACACCTTC. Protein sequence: CASSIPGQGAFGYTF.